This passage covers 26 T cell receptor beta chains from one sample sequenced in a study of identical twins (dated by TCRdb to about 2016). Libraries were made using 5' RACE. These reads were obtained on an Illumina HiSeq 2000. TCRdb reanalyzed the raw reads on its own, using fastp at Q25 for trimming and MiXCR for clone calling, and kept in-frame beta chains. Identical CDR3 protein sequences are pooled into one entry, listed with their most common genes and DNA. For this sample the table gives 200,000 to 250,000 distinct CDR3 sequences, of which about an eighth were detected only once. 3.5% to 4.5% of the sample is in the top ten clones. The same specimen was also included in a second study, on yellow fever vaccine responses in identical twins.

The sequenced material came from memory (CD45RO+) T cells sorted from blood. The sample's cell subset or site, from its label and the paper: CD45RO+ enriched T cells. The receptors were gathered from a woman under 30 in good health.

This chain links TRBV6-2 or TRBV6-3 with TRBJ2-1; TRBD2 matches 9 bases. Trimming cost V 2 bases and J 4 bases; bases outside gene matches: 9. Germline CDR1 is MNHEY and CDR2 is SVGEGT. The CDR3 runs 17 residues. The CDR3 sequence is CASSYPQTSGAYNEQFF. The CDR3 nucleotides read TGTGCCAGCAGTTACCCCCAGACTAGCGGAGCTTACAATGAGCAGTTCTTC.

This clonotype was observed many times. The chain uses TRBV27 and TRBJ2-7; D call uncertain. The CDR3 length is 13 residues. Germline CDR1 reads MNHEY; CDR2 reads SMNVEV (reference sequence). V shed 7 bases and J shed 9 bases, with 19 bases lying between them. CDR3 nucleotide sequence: TGTGCCAGCACCCCCCTGGGATTAGCACGGCAGTACTTC. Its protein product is CASTPLGLARQYF.

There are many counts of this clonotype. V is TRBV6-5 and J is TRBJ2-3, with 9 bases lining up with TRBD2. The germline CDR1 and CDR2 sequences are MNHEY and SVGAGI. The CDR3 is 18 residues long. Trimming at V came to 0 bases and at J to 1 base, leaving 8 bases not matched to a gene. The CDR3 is CASSYSIWREGGTDTQYF. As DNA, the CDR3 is TGTGCCAGCAGTTACTCGATTTGGCGGGAGGGGGGCACAGATACGCAGTATTTT.

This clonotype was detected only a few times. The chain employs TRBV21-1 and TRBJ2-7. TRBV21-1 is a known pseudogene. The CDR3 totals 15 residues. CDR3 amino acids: CASSTRLAFYYEQYF. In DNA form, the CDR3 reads TGTGCCAGCAGCACCAGACTGGCCTTTTACTACGAGCAGTACTTC.

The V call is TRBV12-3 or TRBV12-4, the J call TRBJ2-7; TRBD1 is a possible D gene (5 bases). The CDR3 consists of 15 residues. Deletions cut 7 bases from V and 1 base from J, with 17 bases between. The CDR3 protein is CASTYQGSGSYEQYF. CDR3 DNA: TGTGCCAGCACCTACCAGGGTTCCGGTTCCTACGAGCAGTACTTC.

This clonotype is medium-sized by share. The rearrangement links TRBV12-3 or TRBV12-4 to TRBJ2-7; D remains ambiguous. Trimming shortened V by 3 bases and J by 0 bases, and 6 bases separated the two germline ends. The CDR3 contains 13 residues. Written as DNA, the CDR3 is TGTGCCAGCAGTTTGAGCGTCTCCTACGAGCAGTACTTC. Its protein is CASSLSVSYEQYF.

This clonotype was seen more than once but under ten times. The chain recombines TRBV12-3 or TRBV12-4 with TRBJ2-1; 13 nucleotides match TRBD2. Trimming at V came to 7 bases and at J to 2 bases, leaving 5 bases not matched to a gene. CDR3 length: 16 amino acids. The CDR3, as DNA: TGTGCCAGCAATAAACTAGCGGGAGGGCCCTACAATGAGCAGTTCTTC. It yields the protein CASNKLAGGPYNEQFF.

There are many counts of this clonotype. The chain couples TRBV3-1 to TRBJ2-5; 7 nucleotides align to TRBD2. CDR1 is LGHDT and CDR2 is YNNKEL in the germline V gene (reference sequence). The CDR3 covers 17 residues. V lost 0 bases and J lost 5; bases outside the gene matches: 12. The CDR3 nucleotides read TGTGCCAGCAGCCAAGATCGTCTCGCGGGAGTACGGGAGACCCAGTACTTC. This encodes CASSQDRLAGVRETQYF.

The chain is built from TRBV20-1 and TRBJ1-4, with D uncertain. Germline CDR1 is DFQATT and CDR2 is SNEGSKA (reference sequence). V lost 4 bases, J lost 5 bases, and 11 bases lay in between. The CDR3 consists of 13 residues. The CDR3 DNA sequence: TGCAGTGCTAAACCCCTCGGGAATGAAAAACTGTTTTTT. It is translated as CSAKPLGNEKLFF.

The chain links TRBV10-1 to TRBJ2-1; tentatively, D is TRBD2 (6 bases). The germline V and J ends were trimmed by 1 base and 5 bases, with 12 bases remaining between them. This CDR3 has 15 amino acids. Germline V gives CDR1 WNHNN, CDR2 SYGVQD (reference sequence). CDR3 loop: CASSELDGGDNEQFF. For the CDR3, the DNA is TGCGCCAGCAGTGAGTTAGACGGAGGGGACAATGAGCAGTTCTTC.

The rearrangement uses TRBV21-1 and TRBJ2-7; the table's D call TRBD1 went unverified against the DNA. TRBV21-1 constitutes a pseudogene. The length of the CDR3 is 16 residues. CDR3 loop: CASSPPRCRSRYEQYF. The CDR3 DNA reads TGTGCCAGCAGCCCACCCCGCTGTCGGTCCCGCTACGAGCAGTACTTC.

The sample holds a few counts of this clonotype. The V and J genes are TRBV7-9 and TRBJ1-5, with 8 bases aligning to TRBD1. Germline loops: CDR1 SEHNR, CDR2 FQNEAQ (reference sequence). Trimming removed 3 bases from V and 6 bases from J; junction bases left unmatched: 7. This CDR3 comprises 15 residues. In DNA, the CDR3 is TGTGCCAGCAGCTTCCTACAGGGGGTTGGTCAGCCCCAGCATTTT. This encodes CASSFLQGVGQPQHF.

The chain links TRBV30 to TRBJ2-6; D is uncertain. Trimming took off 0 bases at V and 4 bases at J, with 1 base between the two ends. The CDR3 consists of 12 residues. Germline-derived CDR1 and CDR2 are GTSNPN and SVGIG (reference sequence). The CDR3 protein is CAWSVGANVLTF. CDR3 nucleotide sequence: TGTGCCTGGAGTGTAGGGGCCAACGTCCTGACTTTC.

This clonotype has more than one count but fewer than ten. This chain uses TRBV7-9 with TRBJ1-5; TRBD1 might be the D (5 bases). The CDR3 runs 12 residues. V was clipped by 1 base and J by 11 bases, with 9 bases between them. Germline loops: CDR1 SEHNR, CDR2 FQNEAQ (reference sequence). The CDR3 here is CASSLEKGTQHF. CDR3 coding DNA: TGTGCCAGCAGCTTAGAAAAGGGGACCCAGCATTTT.

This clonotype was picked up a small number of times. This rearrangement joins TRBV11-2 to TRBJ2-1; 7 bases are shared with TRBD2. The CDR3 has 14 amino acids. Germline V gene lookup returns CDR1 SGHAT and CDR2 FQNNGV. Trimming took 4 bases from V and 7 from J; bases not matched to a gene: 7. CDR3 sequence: CASSSSMGGNEQFF. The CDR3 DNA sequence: TGTGCCAGCAGCTCCAGCATGGGGGGGAATGAGCAGTTCTTC.

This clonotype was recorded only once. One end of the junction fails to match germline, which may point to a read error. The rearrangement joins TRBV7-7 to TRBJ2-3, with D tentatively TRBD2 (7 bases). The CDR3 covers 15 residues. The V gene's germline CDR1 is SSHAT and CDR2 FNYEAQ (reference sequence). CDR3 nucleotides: TGTGCTAGCAGCAACGGTGGGGGGGGCGCAGATACGCAGTATTTT. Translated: CASSNGGGGADTQYF.

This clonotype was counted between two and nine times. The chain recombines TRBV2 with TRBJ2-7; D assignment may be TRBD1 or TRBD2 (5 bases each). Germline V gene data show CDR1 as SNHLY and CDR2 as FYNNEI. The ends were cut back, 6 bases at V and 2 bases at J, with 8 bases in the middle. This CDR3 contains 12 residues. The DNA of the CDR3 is TGTGCCAGCAGATCGGGACCCTACGAGCAGTACTTC. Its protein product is CASRSGPYEQYF.

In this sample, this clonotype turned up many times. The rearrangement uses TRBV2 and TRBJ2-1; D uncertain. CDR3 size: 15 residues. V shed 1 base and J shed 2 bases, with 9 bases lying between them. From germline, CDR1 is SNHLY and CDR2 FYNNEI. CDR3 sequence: CASSEGNRPYNEQFF. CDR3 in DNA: TGTGCCAGCAGTGAAGGGAATCGGCCCTACAATGAGCAGTTCTTC.

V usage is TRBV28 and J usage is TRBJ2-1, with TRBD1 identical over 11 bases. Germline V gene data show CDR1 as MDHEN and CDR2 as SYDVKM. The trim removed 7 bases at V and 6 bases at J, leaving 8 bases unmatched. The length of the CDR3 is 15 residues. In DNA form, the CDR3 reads TGTGCCAGCACAAGTGGACAGGGGGCCGTCAATGAGCAGTTCTTC. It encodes CASTSGQGAVNEQFF.

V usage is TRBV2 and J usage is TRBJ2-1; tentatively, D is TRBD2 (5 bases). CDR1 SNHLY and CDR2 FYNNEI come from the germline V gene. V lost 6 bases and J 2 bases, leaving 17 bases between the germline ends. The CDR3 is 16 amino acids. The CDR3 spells CASRSRTAATYNEQFF. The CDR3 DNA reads TGTGCCAGCAGGAGCCGCACAGCGGCTACCTACAATGAGCAGTTCTTC.

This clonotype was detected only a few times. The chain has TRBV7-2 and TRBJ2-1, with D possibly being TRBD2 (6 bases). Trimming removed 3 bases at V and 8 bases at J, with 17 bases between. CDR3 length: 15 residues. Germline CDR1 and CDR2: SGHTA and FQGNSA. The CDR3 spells CASSFSGRAGDEQFF. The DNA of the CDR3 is TGTGCCAGCAGCTTTTCCGGGAGAGCGGGTGATGAGCAGTTCTTC.

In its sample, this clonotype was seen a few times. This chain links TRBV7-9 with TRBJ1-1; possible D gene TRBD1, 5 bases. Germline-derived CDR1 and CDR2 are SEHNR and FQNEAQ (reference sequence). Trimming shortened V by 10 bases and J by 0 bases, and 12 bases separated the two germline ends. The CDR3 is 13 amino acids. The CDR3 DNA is TGTGCCAATGAGTGGGGGTTGAACACTGAAGCTTTCTTT. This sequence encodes CANEWGLNTEAFF.

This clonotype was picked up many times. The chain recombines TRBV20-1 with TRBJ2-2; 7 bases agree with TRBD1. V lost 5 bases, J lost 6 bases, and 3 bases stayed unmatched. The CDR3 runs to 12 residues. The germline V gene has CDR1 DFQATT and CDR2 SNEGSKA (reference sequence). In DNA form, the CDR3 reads TGCAGTGCTGACAGGGCATCCGGGGAGCTGTTTTTT. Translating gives CSADRASGELFF.

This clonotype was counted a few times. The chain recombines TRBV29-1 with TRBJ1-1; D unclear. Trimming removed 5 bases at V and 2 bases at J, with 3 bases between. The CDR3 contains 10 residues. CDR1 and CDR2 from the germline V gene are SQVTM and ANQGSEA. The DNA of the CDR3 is TGCAGCGTTTACAACACTGAAGCTTTCTTT. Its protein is CSVYNTEAFF.

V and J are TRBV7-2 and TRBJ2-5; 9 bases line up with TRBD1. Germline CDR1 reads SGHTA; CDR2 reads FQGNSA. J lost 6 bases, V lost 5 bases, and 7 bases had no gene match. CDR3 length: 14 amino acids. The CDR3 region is CASSEPTGGKTQYF. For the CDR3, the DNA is TGTGCCAGCAGCGAGCCGACAGGGGGAAAGACCCAGTACTTC.

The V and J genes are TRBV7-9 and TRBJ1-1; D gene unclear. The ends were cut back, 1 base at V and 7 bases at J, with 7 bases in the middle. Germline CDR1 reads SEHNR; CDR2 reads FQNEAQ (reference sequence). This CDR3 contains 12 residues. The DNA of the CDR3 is TGTGCCAGCAGCTTAGAGCGATTTGAAGCTTTCTTT. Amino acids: CASSLERFEAFF.